The rows below give T cell receptor beta chains drawn from one sample of a study of blood T cell repertoires in COVID-19. Repertoires were generated with immunoSEQ multiplex PCR, while TCRdb's copy carries only in-frame clones and drops some. The repertoire holds hundreds of thousands of clones, with over 70% as singletons. Sequencing was carried out using peripheral blood. These receptor sequences come from a woman aged 40 to 49 who had recovered from COVID-19. Each CDR3 is given with its conserved first and last residue. D genes are given only for firm matches. Clone size, where shown, is once, few, many, or a class for clones that have expanded.

CDR3 length,D gene,V gene,J gene,clone size,CDR3 protein,CDR3 DNA
15,TRBD1,TRBV20-1,TRBJ1-4,-,CSASNPGQGAEKLFF,TGCAGTGCTAGTAACCCGGGACAGGGGGCTGAAAAACTGTTTTTT
15,TRBD1,TRBV2,TRBJ1-6,-,CASSEAGTGVSPLHF,TGTGCCAGCAGTGAGGCCGGGACAGGGGTTTCACCCCTCCACTTT
13,-,TRBV7-9,TRBJ2-5,-,CASSRRSGETQYF,TGTGCCAGCAGCCGACGATCCGGGGAGACCCAGTACTTC
15,-,TRBV2,TRBJ2-2,-,CASGVRSLASGELFF,TGTGCCAGCGGAGTCAGGTCACTAGCCTCCGGGGAGCTGTTTTTT
18,TRBD2,TRBV4-1,TRBJ2-1,-,CASSRGLAGVSSYNEQFF,TGCGCCAGCAGCCGCGGACTAGCGGGGGTAAGCTCCTACAATGAGCAGTTCTTC
15,TRBD1,TRBV7-9,TRBJ1-1,-,CASSLVGQGGTEAFF,TGTGCCAGCAGCTTAGTGGGACAGGGAGGCACTGAAGCTTTCTTT
16,-,TRBV6-5,TRBJ2-5,-,CASSYSSRTLLETQYF,TGTGCCAGCAGTTACTCTTCCCGTACACTACTAGAGACCCAGTACTTC
16,TRBD1,TRBV27,TRBJ2-5,-,CASSLRVRGRSETQYF,TGTGCCAGCAGTTTAAGGGTCAGGGGGCGGAGTGAGACCCAGTACTTC
12,-,TRBV5-4,TRBJ1-1,-,CASSLQWAEAFF,TGTGCCAGCAGCCTACAGTGGGCTGAAGCTTTCTTT
13,TRBD1,TRBV4-3,TRBJ2-7,few,CASSQRTGYEQYF,TGCGCCAGCAGCCAACGGACAGGCTACGAGCAGTACTTC
17,-,TRBV7-6,TRBJ1-5,-,CASSLRGGLRSNQPQHF,TGTGCCAGCAGCTTACGTGGTGGGCTCCGGAGCAATCAGCCCCAGCATTTT
15,TRBD1,TRBV19,TRBJ1-5,-,CASTLTGEGNQPQHF,TGTGCCAGTACCTTGACAGGGGAGGGGAATCAGCCCCAGCATTTT
17,TRBD2,TRBV7-9,TRBJ2-2,-,CASSFRLAGANTGELFF,TGTGCCAGCAGCTTCCGGTTAGCGGGGGCGAACACCGGGGAGCTGTTTTTT
14,TRBD1,TRBV2,TRBJ1-1,-,CASRGLTGGTEAFF,TGTGCCAGCAGGGGGCTTACAGGGGGCACTGAAGCTTTCTTT
13,-,TRBV3-1/TRBV3-2,TRBJ2-7,-,CASSQDIGDKQYF,TGTGCCAGCAGCCAAGATATTGGGGACAAGCAGTACTTC
14,-,TRBV29-1,TRBJ1-3,-,CSVEGAVDGNTIYF,TGCAGCGTTGAAGGGGCAGTGGATGGAAACACCATATATTTT
15,-,TRBV25-1,TRBJ1-2,-,CASSEASFRDYGYTF,TGTGCCAGCAGTGAAGCAAGTTTCAGGGACTATGGCTACACCTTC
14,TRBD1,TRBV30,TRBJ2-7,-,CAWSLGQDFYEQYF,TGTGCCTGGAGCCTGGGACAGGACTTCTACGAGCAGTACTTC
14,TRBD1,TRBV30,TRBJ1-1,-,CAWIATGRNTEAFF,TGTGCCTGGATTGCGACAGGGCGAAACACTGAAGCTTTCTTT
13,TRBD1,TRBV5-1,TRBJ2-7,-,CASHPGQGDEQYF,TGCGCCAGCCACCCGGGACAGGGAGACGAGCAGTACTTC
17,-,TRBV10-3,TRBJ1-1,-,CATGRWVGDIMNTEAFF,TGTGCCACCGGTCGATGGGTCGGGGACATCATGAACACTGAAGCTTTCTTT
15,-,TRBV7-9,TRBJ1-5,once,CASSSQGGGNQPQHF,TGTGCCAGCAGTTCACAGGGTGGAGGAAATCAGCCCCAGCATTTT
14,-,TRBV6-5,TRBJ1-2,-,CASSIRQATYGYTF,TGTGCCAGCAGCATAAGACAGGCGACCTATGGCTACACCTTC
15,-,TRBV6-5,TRBJ2-1,-,CASRSVGRGWNEQFF,TGTGCCAGCAGATCGGTCGGCAGGGGCTGGAATGAGCAGTTCTTC
14,TRBD1,TRBV24-1,TRBJ2-1,-,CATSNRGSNNEQFF,TGTGCCACCAGTAACAGGGGTTCTAACAATGAGCAGTTCTTC
15,-,TRBV3-1/TRBV3-2,TRBJ1-4,-,CASSPAVVLNEKLFF,TGTGCCAGCAGCCCCGCGGTGGTCCTTAATGAAAAACTGTTTTTT
14,-,TRBV18,TRBJ1-2,-,CASSPIGGNYGYTF,TGTGCCAGCTCACCAATAGGGGGTAACTATGGCTACACCTTC
14,-,TRBV7-2,TRBJ1-1,-,CASSLAAGDPEAFF,TGTGCCAGCAGCTTAGCGGCAGGGGACCCTGAAGCTTTCTTT
14,TRBD1,TRBV7-9,TRBJ2-7,-,CASSGDRGLGEQYF,TGTGCCAGCAGCGGGGACAGGGGGTTAGGCGAGCAGTACTTC
15,-,TRBV19,TRBJ2-5,-,CASSPRGRREETQYF,TGTGCCAGTAGTCCCCGAGGGCGACGCGAAGAGACCCAGTACTTC
16,TRBD2,TRBV27,TRBJ2-3,-,CASRGSGGPSTDTQYF,TGTGCCAGCAGGGGTAGCGGGGGCCCTAGCACAGATACGCAGTATTTT
16,TRBD2,TRBV14,TRBJ2-1,-,CASSPPGRAMGHEQFF,TGTGCCAGCAGCCCCCCGGGGAGGGCTATGGGCCATGAGCAGTTCTTC
14,-,TRBV14,TRBJ1-5,few,CASSQGEGNQPQHF,TGTGCCAGCAGCCAAGGGGAGGGCAATCAGCCCCAGCATTTT
14,-,TRBV30,TRBJ2-7,-,CAWKGRGLSYEQYF,TGTGCCTGGAAGGGGCGGGGACTCTCCTACGAGCAGTACTTC
18,TRBD2,TRBV7-2,TRBJ2-2,-,CASSLVWRGGQGTGELFF,TGTGCCAGCAGCTTAGTATGGCGGGGGGGCCAGGGCACCGGGGAGCTGTTTTTT
14,-,TRBV7-2,TRBJ2-5,-,CASSLDPAEETQYF,TGTGCCAGCAGCTTAGATCCAGCGGAAGAGACCCAGTACTTC
18,-,TRBV4-1,TRBJ2-2,-,CASSQHPGTPTNTGELFF,TGCGCCAGCAGCCAACACCCCGGGACACCTACGAACACCGGGGAGCTGTTTTTT
15,TRBD2,TRBV27,TRBJ2-7,-,CASSLRRGAGKEQYF,TGTGCCAGCAGTTTAAGGCGGGGGGCCGGGAAGGAGCAGTACTTC
14,-,TRBV2,TRBJ1-4,-,CASSRSTVDEKLFF,TGTGCCAGCAGCCGAAGTACAGTGGATGAAAAACTGTTTTTT
17,-,TRBV7-3,TRBJ2-5,-,CASSQGVRPGSKETQYF,TGTGCCAGCAGCCAAGGGGTTAGGCCCGGGTCCAAAGAGACCCAGTACTTC
14,-,TRBV18,TRBJ1-2,-,CASSPDRSNYGYTF,TGTGCCAGCTCACCAGACAGGTCGAACTATGGCTACACCTTC
15,TRBD1,TRBV4-3,TRBJ2-3,-,CASSQGWTGGDTQYF,TGCGCCAGCAGCCAAGGGTGGACAGGTGGGGATACGCAGTATTTT
17,TRBD1,TRBV7-2,TRBJ1-4,-,CASSFRGQGGTNEKLFF,TGTGCCAGCAGCTTCCGGGGACAGGGCGGAACTAATGAAAAACTGTTTTTT
13,-,TRBV15,TRBJ1-2,-,CATSRDLSGGYTF,TGTGCCACCAGCAGAGATCTGTCAGGAGGCTACACCTTC
12,-,TRBV12-3/TRBV12-4,TRBJ1-6,-,CASSLSQGYLHF,TGTGCCAGCAGTTTATCCCAGGGCTACCTCCACTTT
13,-,TRBV19,TRBJ2-7,-,CAESPGNSYEQYF,TGTGCCGAGTCCCCAGGGAACTCCTACGAGCAGTACTTC
17,TRBD1,TRBV7-7,TRBJ1-1,-,CASSPGLGTGGNTEAFF,TGTGCTAGCAGCCCAGGATTGGGGACAGGGGGGAACACTGAAGCTTTCTTT
14,TRBD1,TRBV2,TRBJ1-1,many,CASSEGRGWAEAFF,TGTGCCAGCAGTGAAGGCAGGGGGTGGGCTGAAGCTTTCTTT
17,TRBD2,TRBV20-1,TRBJ2-3,-,CSASSGGIPASTDTQYF,TGCAGTGCTAGTAGCGGGGGGATCCCGGCTAGCACAGATACGCAGTATTTT
12,-,TRBV29-1,TRBJ1-2,-,CSVAGVGYGYTF,TGCAGCGTTGCGGGAGTCGGGTATGGCTACACCTTC
16,TRBD1,TRBV5-1,TRBJ1-1,-,CASSYRGDFMNTEAFF,TGCGCCAGCTCCTACAGGGGGGATTTTATGAACACTGAAGCTTTCTTT
16,-,TRBV3-1/TRBV3-2,TRBJ1-2,-,CASSQDWGGPNYGYTF,TGTGCCAGCAGCCAAGATTGGGGGGGTCCGAACTATGGCTACACCTTC